The 7 T cell receptor beta chains in this list originate from one sample, sequenced in a study of CD8 T cells in Susac syndrome. Reverse transcription of roughly 0.5 to 1 ug RNA was carried out with random hexamers. TCRdb reprocessed the immunoSEQ multiplex PCR reads via MiXCR and lists one record per CDR3 protein. The repertoire holds under 200,000 distinct CDR3 sequences, with approximately 94% as singletons. Material for sequencing was CD4+ T cells from PBMCs. The receptors were gathered from a human donor with Susac syndrome.

The chain uses TRBV7-2 and TRBJ1-4; no clear D gene. Germline V gene data show CDR1 as SGHTA and CDR2 as FQGNSA. V was pared by 4 bases and J by 10 bases, with 19 bases between. The CDR3 totals 15 residues. Here the CDR3 DNA reads TGTGCCAGCAGCTCCCCTAACCAGCCAAGCGGAAAACTGTTTTTT. Its translation is CASSSPNQPSGKLFF.

For this clonotype: At one of its ends the junction is not consistent with the germline gene, which may arise from a read error. The chain employs TRBV5-1 and TRBJ2-1; D uncertain. Per germline, CDR1 SGHRS and CDR2 YFSETQ. The CDR3 covers 12 residues. CDR3 nucleotides: TGCGCCAGCAGCTTGTCCTTCAATGAGCAGTTCTTC. This translates into CASSLSFNEQFF. Full variable domain (remainder filled in from reference TRBV5-1 and TRBJ2-1): KAGVTQTPRYLIKTRGQQVTLSCSPISGHRSVSWYQQTPGQGLQFLFEYFSETQRNKGNFPGRFSGRQFSNSRSEMNVSTLELGDSALYLCASSLSFNEQFFGPGTRLTVL.

The rearrangement uses TRBV7-2 and TRBJ1-4; D not resolved. Trimming took 3 bases from V and 8 from J, leaving 13 bases between them. This CDR3 region has 14 residues. The germline V gene has CDR1 SGHTA and CDR2 FQGNSA. The DNA for the CDR3 is TGTGCCAGCAGCTTCGATTTGGCGCGGGAAAAACTGTTTTTT. It is translated as CASSFDLAREKLFF.

The V gene is TRBV5-6, the J gene TRBJ1-5, with D unresolved. V lost 4 bases and J 10 bases, leaving 12 bases between the germline ends. The CDR3 has 12 residues. CDR1 SGHDT and CDR2 YYEEEE come from the germline V gene. CDR3 DNA: TGTGCCAGCAGCCGTCCGGAAGGACCCCAGCATTTT. Its protein is CASSRPEGPQHF.

The chain couples TRBV25-1 to TRBJ2-7, with 7 bases aligning to TRBD1. V shed 7 bases, J shed 3 bases, and the junction held 6 bases outside the gene matches. CDR1 and CDR2 (germline): MGHDK, SYGVNS. The CDR3 is 13 amino acids. The CDR3 DNA is TGTGCCAGCACAGATGACAGGGTCTACGAGCAGTACTTC. This codes for CASTDDRVYEQYF.

The rearrangement joins TRBV29-1 to TRBJ2-5; perhaps TRBD2 as D (6 bases). The CDR3 totals 14 residues. V was cut by 4 bases and J by 5 bases, with 17 bases left in between. CDR1 is SQVTM, CDR2 ANQGSEA, per germline. CDR3: CSVVGGVNGETQYF. The CDR3 bases are TGCAGCGTTGTTGGAGGGGTAAATGGGGAGACCCAGTACTTC.

This chain links TRBV3-1 with TRBJ2-7; TRBD2 is a possible D gene (5 bases). From germline, CDR1 is LGHDT and CDR2 YNNKEL (reference sequence). There are 15 residues in the CDR3. Trimming removed 3 bases at V and 0 bases at J, with 12 bases between. CDR3 region: CASSHSRGNSYEQYF. The DNA for the CDR3 is TGTGCCAGCAGCCACTCTCGGGGTAACTCCTACGAGCAGTACTTC.